These 8 T cell receptor beta chains were sequenced from one sample in a study of metastatic and nonmetastatic thyroid tumors. TCRdb re-analyzed the PCR reads using MiXCR. The sample contains tens of thousands of clones, roughly 13% of which appear only once. Patients had received no treatment of any kind before thyroid surgery. Sequencing input: blood. These receptors all come from a female donor with papillary thyroid cancer or a benign thyroid nodule (not recorded which). Some clones in this sample may be carry-over from other donors' samples.

This clone occurred many times. The chain links TRBV29-1 to TRBJ2-3; 9 positions match TRBD2. CDR3 size: 14 residues. The ends lost 5 bases at V and 4 bases at J; junction bases unmatched: 7. Looked up from germline, CDR1 is SQVTM and CDR2 is ANQGSEA. CDR3 protein: CSVTVASGADTQYF. As DNA, the CDR3 is TGCAGCGTTACTGTCGCTAGCGGGGCAGATACGCAGTATTTT.

The table lists this clone with many counts. The chain links TRBV29-1 to TRBJ2-1; 8 positions match TRBD2. The germline CDR1 and CDR2 sequences are SQVTM and ANQGSEA. Trimming at V came to 3 bases and at J to 12 bases, leaving 16 bases not matched to a gene. CDR3 length: 15 residues. CDR3 sequence reads: CSVDGQSFRAGGQFF. CDR3 DNA sequence: TGCAGCGTTGACGGACAGTCCTTTCGTGCGGGAGGGCAGTTCTTC.

This clone was seen more than once but under ten times. Given a much more abundant clone one base away, this may be a read error. The chain recombines TRBV19 with TRBJ1-4, with TRBD1 matching over 9 bases. The germline V gene encodes CDR1 LNHDA and CDR2 SQIVND (reference sequence). The CDR3 is 16 amino acids. CDR3 nucleotide sequence: TGTGCCAGTAGCTCGGGACAGGGAGGGTTAAATGAAGAACTGTTTTTT. Its protein product is CASSSGQGGLNEELFF.

On this clone itself: This sequence may be a read error, since a much larger clone differs from it by one base. This sample includes further DNA sequences coding for the same CDR3. The chain links TRBV2 to TRBJ1-4; possible D gene TRBD1, 6 bases. CDR1 SNHLY and CDR2 FYNNEI come from the germline V gene. The CDR3 runs 15 residues. V lost 3 bases and J 7 bases, leaving 15 bases between the germline ends. CDR3 DNA sequence: TGTGCCAGCAGTGAGTCCAGGGGCTGGAGTGAAAAACTGTTTTTT. Amino acid sequence: CASSESRGWSEKLFF.

This clone was seen many times. The J gene is TRBJ1-1, the V gene TRBV5-4; D possibly corresponds to TRBD1 (5 bases). Trimming removed 0 bases at V and 0 bases at J, with 9 bases between. This CDR3 contains 15 residues. CDR1 and CDR2 from the germline V gene are SGHNT and YYREEE (reference sequence). CDR3 sequence reads: CASSLAGRVNTEAFF. In DNA form, the CDR3 reads TGTGCCAGCAGCTTGGCCGGCAGGGTGAACACTGAAGCTTTCTTT.

This clone was detected only a few times. The chain has TRBV12-3 or TRBV12-4 and TRBJ2-1; D is uncertain. The CDR3 loop spans 10 amino acids. The V and J ends lost 8 bases and 4 bases respectively, with 3 bases between them. As DNA, the CDR3 is TGTGCCAGCGGGTACAATGAGCAGTTCTTC. This sequence encodes CASGYNEQFF.

This clone was observed at least ten times. The rearrangement links TRBV5-6 to TRBJ2-2; possibly TRBD1 or TRBD2 for D (5 bases each). The CDR3 extends over 16 amino acids. Trimming took 4 bases from V and 0 from J, leaving 13 bases between them. In germline, CDR1 is SGHDT, CDR2 YYEEEE. CDR3 nucleotide sequence: TGTGCCAGCAGCCGACTTGGGACGGCGAACACCGGGGAGCTGTTTTTT. It codes for CASSRLGTANTGELFF.

This clone has ten or more counts. The CDR3 DNA follows: TGTGCCAGCAGCCCGGGACTAGCGGGAGGGAACTCCTACAATGAGCAGTTCTTC. Its translation: CASSPGLAGGNSYNEQFF. The chain carries TRBV13 and TRBJ2-1; 16 nucleotides line up with TRBD2. Germline-derived CDR1 and CDR2 are PRHDT and FYEKMQ (reference sequence). This CDR3 is 18 amino acids long. The V and J ends lost 5 bases and 0 bases, in that order; junction bases with no gene match: 4.